Listed here are 18 T cell receptor beta chains from one sample, sequenced in a study of Ad26.COV2.S vaccination and SARS-CoV-2 variants. Repertoires were generated with immunoSEQ multiplex PCR, while TCRdb's copy carries only in-frame clones and drops some. The data contain some 320,000 clones, around 84% of them singletons. Treatment described: 15 to 20 received Ad26.COV2.S at low or high dose, single or two shots; 5 received placebo; per-sample allocation not given. Day 63 following the first vaccine or placebo injection was when the samples were taken. This material consisted of peripheral blood, taken in a trial of Ad26.COV2.S vaccine versus placebo. Receptors originate from a person aged 18-65 years who received the Ad26.COV2.S COVID-19 vaccine or a placebo.

This chain links TRBV11-2 with TRBJ1-2; D uncertain. Trimming pared 2 bases from V and 8 bases from J, leaving 21 bases between. In germline, CDR1 is SGHAT, CDR2 FQNNGV. The CDR3 runs to 16 residues. CDR3 in DNA: TGTGCCAGCAGCTTAATCTATGGCAGGAGCACGAGCGGCTACACCTTC. Translated: CASSLIYGRSTSGYTF. Looking up the rest from reference TRBV11-2 and TRBJ1-2 gives the full variable domain: EAGVAQSPRYKIIEKRQSVAFWCNPISGHATLYWYQQILGQGPKLLIQFQNNGVVDDSQLPKDRFSAERLKGVDSTLKIQPAKLEDSAVYLCASSLIYGRSTSGYTFGSGTRLTVV.

The chain employs TRBV27 and TRBJ1-2, with 7 bases fitting TRBD1. V lost 7 bases, J lost 4 bases, and 12 bases stayed unmatched. Germline V gene sequence: CDR1 MNHEY, CDR2 SMNVEV (reference sequence). The CDR3 runs to 15 residues. The CDR3 reads CASIKFPGQTYGYTF. The CDR3 DNA reads as TGTGCCAGCATCAAATTTCCGGGACAGACCTATGGCTACACCTTC.

The gene calls are TRBV5-4 and TRBJ2-3; 7 bases agree with TRBD1. Germline values: CDR1 SGHNT, CDR2 YYREEE (reference sequence). The CDR3 has 15 amino acids. After removal of 8 bases from V and 4 bases from J, the junction contained 13 bases not matched to a gene. The CDR3 here is CASSDRSVVADTQYF. The DNA of the CDR3 is TGTGCCAGTTCGGACAGGTCGGTTGTCGCAGATACGCAGTATTTT.

The chain combines TRBV5-8 with TRBJ1-5, with 9 bases identical to TRBD1. This CDR3 spans 15 amino acids. Trimming cost V 4 bases and J 11 bases; bases outside gene matches: 13. Per the germline V gene, CDR1 is SGHTS and CDR2 is YDEGEE. CDR3 loop: CASSAGTGFDRAQHF. CDR3 nucleotide sequence: TGTGCCAGCAGCGCCGGGACAGGGTTCGATAGAGCCCAGCATTTT.

The J gene is TRBJ1-1, the V gene TRBV2; TRBD1 might be the D (5 bases). The germline V gene has CDR1 SNHLY and CDR2 FYNNEI. Trimming shortened V by 6 bases and J by 11 bases, and 19 bases separated the two germline ends. The CDR3 contains 13 residues. CDR3 nucleotides: TGTGCCAGCAGCATTTGGGACTCACTGTGGGCTTTCTTT. Translating it yields CASSIWDSLWAFF.

The chain combines TRBV29-1 with TRBJ2-6; tentative D call: TRBD1 (5 bases). V was trimmed by 6 bases and J by 1 base, leaving 10 bases between them. The CDR3 totals 14 residues. The V gene's germline CDR1 is SQVTM and CDR2 ANQGSEA. CDR3 nucleotide sequence: TGCAGCGTGGAACCAGGGTCTGGGGCCAACGTCCTGACTTTC. This gives the protein CSVEPGSGANVLTF.

The V gene is TRBV19, the J gene TRBJ1-4; D unresolved. The V gene lost 6 bases and the J gene lost 0 bases, with 14 bases spanning the gap. CDR3 length: 16 amino acids. CDR1 is LNHDA and CDR2 is SQIVND in the germline V gene (reference sequence). The CDR3 loop is CASRWAGGSTNEKLFF. The CDR3 DNA is TGTGCCAGTAGATGGGCCGGAGGCTCAACTAATGAAAAACTGTTTTTT.

This clone was observed once. The conserved phenylalanine or tryptophan is not found at the CDR3 terminus, so this likely reflects a read error. The DNA is omitted, as the CDR3 cannot be located on it reliably, and the CDR3 follows TCRdb's listing. The chain recombines TRBV7-6 with TRBJ2-7. Germline assignment: CDR1 SGHVS and CDR2 FNYEAQ. The CDR3 is made up of 13 amino acids, end residues included. The CDR3 is CASSPVVGGLLQG.

This clone was counted between two and nine times. The gene calls are TRBV21-1 and TRBJ2-7. TRBV21-1 is noted as a pseudogene. The CDR3 is made up of 18 amino acids. CDR3 in amino acids: CASSKEDVRSPVAVEQYF. The DNA of the CDR3 is TGTGCCAGCAGCAAAGAGGATGTCAGGTCCCCGGTGGCGGTCGAGCAGTACTTC.

The gene calls are TRBV7-9 and TRBJ2-1; 9 positions match TRBD1. Germline CDR1 reads SEHNR; CDR2 reads FQNEAQ (reference sequence). This CDR3 contains 16 residues. V gave up 5 bases and J gave up 7 bases; unmatched junction bases: 12. CDR3 in DNA: TGTGCCAGCAGCATACCGGGACAGGGTAAAAGGAATGAGCAGTTCTTC. It yields the protein CASSIPGQGKRNEQFF. Based on the CDR3 plus reference TRBV7-9 and TRBJ2-1, the full variable domain is DTGVSQNPRHKITKRGQNVTFRCDPISEHNRLYWYRQTLGQGPEFLTYFQNEAQLEKSRLLSDRFSAERPKGSFSTLEIQRTEQGDSAMYLCASSIPGQGKRNEQFFGPGTRLTVL.

The chain recombines TRBV6-5 with TRBJ2-5; 11 bases agree with TRBD2. The CDR3 sequence is 15 residues long. CDR1 is MNHEY, CDR2 SVGAGI, per germline. The V segment lost 2 bases and the J segment 5 bases; nucleotides outside the gene matches: 4. Here the CDR3 DNA reads TGTGCCAGCAGTTACACTAGCGGGGGAGAGGAGACCCAGTACTTC. Its translation is CASSYTSGGEETQYF.

Only a few counts were recorded for this clone. V is TRBV20-1 and J is TRBJ2-2, with D maybe TRBD1 (5 bases). The germline V gene has CDR1 DFQATT and CDR2 SNEGSKA (reference sequence). V lost 3 bases and J 4 bases, leaving 12 bases between the germline ends. This CDR3 has 14 amino acids. This chain's CDR3 is CSASQGSGTGELFF. The CDR3 DNA reads as TGCAGTGCTAGTCAGGGCTCAGGCACCGGGGAGCTGTTTTTT.

CDR3: CASSPIGWSYGYTF. Here the CDR3 DNA reads TGTGCCAGCAGCCCCATCGGGTGGTCTTATGGCTACACCTTC. This chain uses TRBV14 with TRBJ1-2, with D unclear. In germline, CDR1 is SGHDN, CDR2 FVKESK. V dropped 4 bases and J dropped 5 bases, with 14 bases sitting between them. The CDR3 consists of 14 residues.

The V gene is TRBV6-5, the J gene TRBJ1-1, with D unresolved. The CDR3 is 11 residues long. V lost 7 bases and J 7 bases, leaving 10 bases between the germline ends. Germline CDR1 and CDR2: MNHEY and SVGAGI. For the CDR3, the DNA is TGTGCCAGCACAAATTCGGGTGAAGCTTTCTTT. Residues: CASTNSGEAFF.

V usage is TRBV30 and J usage is TRBJ1-6; D remains ambiguous. Trimming left V 5 bases short and J 0 bases short, with 14 bases between. This CDR3 is built from 16 residues. Germline-derived CDR1 and CDR2 are GTSNPN and SVGIG (reference sequence). The CDR3 is CAWSGEKSSYNSPLHF. The CDR3 nucleotides read TGTGCCTGGTCCGGGGAGAAAAGCTCCTATAATTCACCCCTCCACTTT.

There are many counts of this clone. V gene TRBV4-3 combines with J gene TRBJ1-2; the match to TRBD1 covers 9 bases. Germline values: CDR1 LGHNA, CDR2 YSLEER. Germline trimming cut 6 bases from V and 3 bases from J; bases unmatched to any gene: 5. This CDR3 is built from 14 residues. The CDR3 sequence: CASSKGQGDYGYTF. The CDR3 coding sequence is TGCGCCAGCAGTAAGGGACAGGGAGACTATGGCTACACCTTC.

The chain carries TRBV29-1 and TRBJ2-5; either TRBD1 or TRBD2 may supply D (6 bases each). The germline V and J ends were trimmed by 3 bases and 1 base, with 12 bases remaining between them. Germline values: CDR1 SQVTM, CDR2 ANQGSEA. The CDR3 is 14 residues long. The CDR3 DNA sequence: TGCAGCGTTGATGCACAGGGAGGCCAAGAGACCCAGTACTTC. This translates into CSVDAQGGQETQYF.

This clone turned up a few times. The CDR3 loop reads CASTTVPGQGGYGYTF. The CDR3 region has the DNA TGTGCCAGCACCACCGTCCCGGGACAGGGTGGATATGGCTACACCTTC. This chain links TRBV5-6 with TRBJ1-2, with 9 bases lining up with TRBD1. The CDR3 is 16 amino acids. CDR1 SGHDT and CDR2 YYEEEE come from the germline V gene. The V gene end was trimmed by 6 bases and the J gene end by 5 bases; junction bases not matched to a gene: 14.